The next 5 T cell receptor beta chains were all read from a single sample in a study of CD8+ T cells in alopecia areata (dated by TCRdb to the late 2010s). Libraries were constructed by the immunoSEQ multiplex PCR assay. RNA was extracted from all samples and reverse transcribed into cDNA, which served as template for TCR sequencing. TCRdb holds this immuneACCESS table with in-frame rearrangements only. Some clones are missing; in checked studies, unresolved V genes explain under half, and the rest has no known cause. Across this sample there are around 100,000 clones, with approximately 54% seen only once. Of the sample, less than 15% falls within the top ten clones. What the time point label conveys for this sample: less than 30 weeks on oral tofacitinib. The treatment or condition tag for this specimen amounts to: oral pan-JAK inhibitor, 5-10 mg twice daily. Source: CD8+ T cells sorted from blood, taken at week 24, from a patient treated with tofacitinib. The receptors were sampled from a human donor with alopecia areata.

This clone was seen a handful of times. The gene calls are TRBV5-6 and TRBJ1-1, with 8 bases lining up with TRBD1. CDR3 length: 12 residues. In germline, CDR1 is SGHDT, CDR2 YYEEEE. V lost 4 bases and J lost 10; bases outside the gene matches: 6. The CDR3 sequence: CASSPDRVIAFF. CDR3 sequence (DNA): TGTGCCAGCAGCCCGGACAGGGTGATAGCTTTCTTT.

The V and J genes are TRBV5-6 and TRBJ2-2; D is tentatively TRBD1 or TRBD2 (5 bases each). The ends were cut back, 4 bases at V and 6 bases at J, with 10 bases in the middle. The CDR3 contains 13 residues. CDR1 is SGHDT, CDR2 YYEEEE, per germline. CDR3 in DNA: TGTGCCAGCAGCGAGCAGGGAGCCGGGGAGCTGTTTTTT. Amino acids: CASSEQGAGELFF.

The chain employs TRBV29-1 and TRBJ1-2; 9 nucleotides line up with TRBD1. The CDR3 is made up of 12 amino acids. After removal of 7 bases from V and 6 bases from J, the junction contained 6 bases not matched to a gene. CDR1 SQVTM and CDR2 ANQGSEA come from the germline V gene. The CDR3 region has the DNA TGCAGCGCCTCGGGGACAGGGAATGGCTACACCTTC. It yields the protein CSASGTGNGYTF.

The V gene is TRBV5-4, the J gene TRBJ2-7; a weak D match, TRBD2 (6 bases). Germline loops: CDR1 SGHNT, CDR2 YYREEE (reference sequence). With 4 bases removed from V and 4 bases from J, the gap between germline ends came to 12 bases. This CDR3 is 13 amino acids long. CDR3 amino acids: CASSRGGFYEQYF. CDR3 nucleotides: TGTGCCAGCAGCCGAGGAGGGTTTTACGAGCAGTACTTC. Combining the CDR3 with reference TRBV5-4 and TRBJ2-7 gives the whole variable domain ETGVTQSPTHLIKTRGQQVTLRCSSQSGHNTVSWYQQALGQGPQFIFQYYREEENGRGNFPPRFSGLQFPNYSSELNVNALELDDSALYLCASSRGGFYEQYFGPGTRLTVT.

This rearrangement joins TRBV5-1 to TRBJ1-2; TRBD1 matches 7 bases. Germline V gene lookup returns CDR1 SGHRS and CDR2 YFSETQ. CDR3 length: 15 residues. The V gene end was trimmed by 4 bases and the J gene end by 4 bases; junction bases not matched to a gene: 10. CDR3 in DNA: TGCGCCAGCAGCCCTTCCCAACAGGGGCGCTATGGCTACACCTTC. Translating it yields CASSPSQQGRYGYTF. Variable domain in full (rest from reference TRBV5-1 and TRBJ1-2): KAGVTQTPRYLIKTRGQQVTLSCSPISGHRSVSWYQQTPGQGLQFLFEYFSETQRNKGNFPGRFSGRQFSNSRSEMNVSTLELGDSALYLCASSPSQQGRYGYTFGSGTRLTVV.